The sample holds many counts of the clone carrying this TCR beta chain. V gave up 3 bases and J gave up 2 bases, with 14 bases separating them. From germline, CDR1 is DFQATT and CDR2 SNEGSKA (reference sequence). The CDR3 is made up of 15 amino acids. Having ophthalmopathy, the donors showed moderate-to-severe activity, CAS ≥3 and NOSPECS ≥4, with disease lasting under 3 months. Physicians reached a diagnosis by relying on clinical symptoms, serum thyroxine, TRAb, thyroid ultrasound and orbital computed tomography. The sample comes from a study of Graves' ophthalmopathy and Graves' hyperthyroidism. The authors amplified TCR beta CDR3 regions, and they did so from RNA transcripts for repertoire sequencing. Second-round multiplex PCR came after a first-round RT-PCR that employed HTBI primers. One entry per CDR3 protein, called by TCRdb with MiXCR from the multiplex PCR reads. The sample has roughly 60,000 distinct CDR3 sequences, approximately 47% seen once.

This TCR was sampled from an adult woman with Graves' ophthalmopathy. The rearrangement uses TRBV20-1 and TRBJ1-3; D remains ambiguous. The specimen sequenced was peripheral blood. The CDR3, as DNA: TGCAGTGCTAGTCTCGCGTCAGTGACTGGAAACACCATATATTTT. The encoded protein is CSASLASVTGNTIYF.